These T cell receptor beta chains were read from a single sample in a study of T cell responses to AZD1222 COVID-19 vaccine. The protocol was immunoSEQ multiplex PCR, while the TCRdb copy is restricted to in-frame clones and leaves out a portion. The sample lists 130,000 to 150,000 clones, around nine tenths occurring once. The source material was peripheral blood, sampled on day 0 of AZD1222 vaccination. These receptors all stem from an adult in good health. CDR3s include the opening cysteine and the closing phenylalanine or tryptophan. The D gene is left open where the match is weak. Size is omitted from some rows. Given values are once, few, many or a class for expanded clones.

D: -; size: -; J: TRBJ2-7; V: TRBV7-9; length: 15; CDR3: CASSLGAGDLDEQYF; DNA: TGTGCCAGCAGCTTAGGAGCAGGAGATTTAGACGAGCAGTACTTC
D: -; size: -; J: TRBJ2-1; V: TRBV14; length: 14; CDR3: CASSQGSFYNEQFF; DNA: TGTGCCAGCAGCCAAGGTAGTTTCTACAATGAGCAGTTCTTC
D: -; size: -; J: TRBJ2-3; V: TRBV28; length: 17; CDR3: CASSSLKSARDTDTQYF; DNA: TGTGCCAGCAGTAGCCTAAAGAGCGCCCGAGACACAGATACGCAGTATTTT
D: TRBD1; size: few; J: TRBJ1-5; V: TRBV6-5; length: 15; CDR3: CASRGQGGPNQPQHF; DNA: TGTGCCAGCAGGGGACAGGGAGGACCCAATCAGCCCCAGCATTTT
D: -; size: -; J: TRBJ1-6; V: TRBV30; length: 15; CDR3: CAWKRDSSYNSPLHF; DNA: TGTGCCTGGAAGAGGGATAGCTCCTATAATTCACCCCTCCACTTT
D: TRBD1; size: -; J: TRBJ1-5; V: TRBV5-1; length: 16; CDR3: CASSLTGGQGNQPQHF; DNA: TGCGCCAGCAGCTTAACAGGGGGCCAAGGCAATCAGCCCCAGCATTTT
D: TRBD2; size: -; J: TRBJ2-5; V: TRBV7-7; length: 13; CDR3: CASSGGVAETQYF; DNA: TGTGCTAGCAGCGGGGGAGTTGCAGAGACCCAGTACTTC
D: TRBD2; size: few; J: TRBJ2-1; V: TRBV28; length: 15; CDR3: CASTQIAGGYNEQFF; DNA: TGTGCCAGCACCCAAATAGCGGGAGGCTACAATGAGCAGTTCTTC
D: -; size: -; J: TRBJ2-3; V: TRBV19; length: 16; CDR3: CASSIGVATSTDTQYF; DNA: TGTGCCAGTAGTATAGGTGTCGCCACCAGCACAGATACGCAGTATTTT
D: TRBD1; size: -; J: TRBJ2-5; V: TRBV7-2; length: 16; CDR3: CASRQVDRGPGETQYF; DNA: TGTGCCAGCCGCCAGGTCGACAGGGGGCCGGGAGAGACCCAGTACTTC
D: TRBD2; size: -; J: TRBJ2-7; V: TRBV6-2/TRBV6-3; length: 15; CDR3: CASSALLAGVHEQYF; DNA: TGTGCCAGCAGTGCCCTACTAGCGGGAGTTCACGAGCAGTACTTC
D: TRBD1; size: -; J: TRBJ2-3; V: TRBV4-3; length: 19; CDR3: CASSRTPIGTGHSTDTQYF; DNA: TGCGCCAGCAGCCGGACCCCCATCGGGACAGGGCACAGCACAGATACGCAGTATTTT
D: -; size: once; J: TRBJ1-3; V: TRBV21-1; length: 15; CDR3: CASSRQGPSGNTIYF; DNA: TGTGCCAGCTCCAGACAGGGCCCCTCTGGAAACACCATATATTTT
D: TRBD2; size: -; J: TRBJ2-3; V: TRBV19; length: 17; CDR3: CASSKTSGSFIADTQYF; DNA: TGTGCCAGTAGTAAAACTAGCGGGAGTTTTATAGCAGATACGCAGTATTTT
D: TRBD2; size: -; J: TRBJ2-3; V: TRBV6-5; length: 16; CDR3: CASSYSWEGSTDTQYF; DNA: TGTGCCAGCAGTTACTCATGGGAGGGCAGCACAGATACGCAGTATTTT
D: -; size: -; J: TRBJ2-7; V: TRBV28; length: 12; CDR3: CASSLLSYEQYF; DNA: TGTGCCAGCAGTCTCCTCTCCTACGAGCAGTACTTC
D: TRBD1; size: once; J: TRBJ1-5; V: TRBV6-5; length: 14; CDR3: CASSVQGADQPQHF; DNA: TGTGCCAGCAGCGTTCAGGGGGCAGATCAGCCCCAGCATTTT
D: -; size: -; J: TRBJ1-2; V: TRBV5-4; length: 15; CDR3: CASSPGPDPNYGYTF; DNA: TGTGCCAGCAGCCCCGGGCCCGACCCTAACTATGGCTACACCTTC
D: -; size: -; J: TRBJ1-1; V: TRBV28; length: 10; CDR3: CASRDTEAFF; DNA: TGTGCCAGCAGGGACACTGAAGCTTTCTTT
D: -; size: -; J: TRBJ1-5; V: TRBV7-8; length: 14; CDR3: CASSFEGSNQPQHF; DNA: TGTGCCAGCAGCTTCGAGGGGAGCAATCAGCCCCAGCATTTT
D: TRBD1; size: -; J: TRBJ2-7; V: TRBV28; length: 17; CDR3: CASSSQHTPGQQYEQYF; DNA: TGTGCCAGCAGTTCTCAGCATACCCCGGGACAGCAATACGAGCAGTACTTC
D: -; size: -; J: TRBJ1-6; V: TRBV27; length: 16; CDR3: CASSHRLFSYNSPLHF; DNA: TGTGCCAGCAGTCACAGACTCTTCTCCTATAATTCACCCCTCCACTTT
D: -; size: -; J: TRBJ2-7; V: TRBV7-9; length: 12; CDR3: CASSPRRDKQYF; DNA: TGTGCCAGCAGCCCGAGACGAGATAAGCAGTACTTC
D: -; size: -; J: TRBJ2-1; V: TRBV7-6; length: 15; CDR3: CASSLGQAGVNEQFF; DNA: TGTGCCAGCAGCTTAGGTCAAGCGGGCGTCAATGAGCAGTTCTTC
D: -; size: -; J: TRBJ2-7; V: TRBV21-1; length: 16; CDR3: CAGGQGAINPLYEQYF; DNA: TGTGCCGGGGGACAGGGGGCAATTAATCCCCTGTACGAGCAGTACTTC
D: -; size: -; J: TRBJ1-5; V: TRBV3-1/TRBV3-2; length: 15; CDR3: CASSSSDRRLQPQHF; DNA: TGTGCCAGCAGCTCTTCCGACAGGCGGCTTCAGCCCCAGCATTTT
D: TRBD2; size: -; J: TRBJ2-3; V: TRBV27; length: 18; CDR3: CASSFRTASGRPTDTQYF; DNA: TGTGCCAGCAGTTTCCGGACGGCTAGCGGGAGGCCCACAGATACGCAGTATTTT
D: -; size: once; J: TRBJ2-3; V: TRBV6-5; length: 15; CDR3: CASSPGEAGTDTQYF; DNA: TGTGCCAGCAGTCCAGGGGAAGCAGGCACAGATACGCAGTATTTT
D: TRBD2; size: -; J: TRBJ2-7; V: TRBV4-1; length: 15; CDR3: CASSEGLAGGYEQYF; DNA: TGCGCCAGCAGCGAGGGACTAGCGGGAGGATACGAGCAGTACTTC